The rows below give T cell receptor beta chains drawn from one sample of a study of CD8+CD57+ T cells in acquired aplastic anemia. Each CDR3 protein gets one entry after TCRdb re-called the reads with MiXCR. The sample consists of around 200,000 distinct CDR3 sequences, roughly 56% of them appearing once. The material sequenced was sorted CD4+, CD8+, or CD8+CD57+ T cells (not recorded which) from PBMCs. These receptors were taken from a human donor in good health, serving as a control. CDR3s include the opening cysteine and the closing phenylalanine or tryptophan. A D gene is named only where the DNA matches it firmly. Expanded clones are given a class, and other clones once, few, many or no size at all.

V gene,D gene,clone size,J gene,CDR3 protein,CDR3 DNA
TRBV4-2,NA,many,TRBJ1-1,CASSQDRQNTEAFF,TGTGCCAGCAGCCAAGATCGGCAGAACACTGAAGCTTTCTTT
TRBV7-8,NA,NA,TRBJ2-7,CASSLKRASVTDYEQYF,TGTGCCAGCAGCCTAAAAAGGGCTAGCGTTACTGACTACGAGCAGTACTTC
TRBV6-2/TRBV6-3,NA,many,TRBJ1-1,CASRKTSSGTEAFF,TGTGCCAGCAGAAAGACGTCAAGTGGGACTGAAGCTTTCTTT
TRBV10-1,NA,NA,TRBJ1-2,CASSGVSQPPPRYGYTF,TGCGCCAGCAGTGGAGTAAGCCAGCCTCCGCCCCGCTATGGCTACACCTTC
TRBV18,TRBD1,NA,TRBJ1-5,CASSQGASDQPQHF,TGTGCCAGCTCACAGGGGGCGAGCGATCAGCCCCAGCATTTT
TRBV29-1,TRBD1,few,TRBJ1-1,CSAHDRVVAEAFF,TGCAGCGCCCACGACAGGGTCGTCGCTGAAGCTTTCTTT
TRBV5-1,NA,many,TRBJ2-2,CASSFPLDRAGELFF,TGCGCCAGCAGCTTTCCCCTGGACCGGGCCGGGGAGCTGTTTTTT
TRBV6-1,NA,NA,TRBJ2-7,CALMTGETYEQYF,TGTGCCTTGATGACAGGCGAGACCTACGAGCAGTACTTC
TRBV7-9,TRBD2,NA,TRBJ2-1,CASSHSGGSNEQFF,TGTGCCAGCAGCCATAGCGGGGGGTCCAATGAGCAGTTCTTC
TRBV7-8,TRBD2,many,TRBJ2-4,CASSLVAGRGSSKNIQYF,TGTGCCAGCAGCTTAGTAGCAGGGCGGGGGAGTTCCAAAAACATTCAGTACTTC
TRBV2,NA,NA,TRBJ1-2,CASNDIGDLYGYTF,TGTGCCAGCAATGATATCGGCGACCTCTATGGCTACACCTTC
TRBV7-9,TRBD1,NA,TRBJ1-4,CASSLRPGQGYEQLFF,TGTGCCAGCAGCCTCCGACCGGGACAGGGGTATGAACAACTGTTTTTT
TRBV7-9,NA,few,TRBJ2-3,CARSPSRMGVSTDTQYF,TGTGCCAGAAGCCCATCCCGAATGGGGGTTAGCACAGATACGCAGTATTTT
TRBV10-3,TRBD1,NA,TRBJ1-2,CAISGGDRDSDYGYTF,TGTGCCATCAGTGGGGGTGACCGGGACAGCGACTATGGCTACACCTTC
TRBV28,NA,NA,TRBJ1-3,CASTLPRGTIYF,TGTGCCAGCACCTTACCCCGAGGCACCATATATTTT
TRBV7-3,TRBD1,NA,TRBJ2-7,CASSRTGVTYEQYF,TGTGCCAGCAGCCGAACAGGGGTCACCTACGAGCAGTACTTC
TRBV10-3,NA,NA,TRBJ2-5,CAIKGGNQETQYF,TGTGCCATCAAGGGCGGCAACCAAGAGACCCAGTACTTC
TRBV7-7,TRBD2,NA,TRBJ2-5,CASSSGTSGGIKETQYF,TGTGCCAGCAGCTCAGGGACTAGCGGGGGGATTAAAGAGACCCAGTACTTC